This TCR beta chain is from a study of cytomegalovirus exposure and HLA in healthy donors. Losses at the gene ends were 4 bases for V and 3 bases for J; bases not matched to a gene: 6. This CDR3 has 15 residues. CDR1 and CDR2 (germline): SGHRS, YFSETQ. Primers: 60 Vbeta forward and 13 Jbeta reverse. Assay: immunoSEQ multiplex PCR; the TCRdb copy retains only in-frame clones and omits some. The sample records under 150,000 clones, approximately 79% being singletons. This TCR was recovered from a man aged 50-60 years in good health and CMV-seropositive. The V call is TRBV5-1, the J call TRBJ2-1; TRBD1 matches 8 bases. Material for sequencing was PBMCs. This CDR3 reads CASSIQGVYYNEQFF. Written as DNA, the CDR3 is TGCGCCAGCAGCATACAGGGGGTTTACTACAATGAGCAGTTCTTC. The full variable domain, with the rest looked up from reference TRBV5-1 and TRBJ2-1, is KAGVTQTPRYLIKTRGQQVTLSCSPISGHRSVSWYQQTPGQGLQFLFEYFSETQRNKGNFPGRFSGRQFSNSRSEMNVSTLELGDSALYLCASSIQGVYYNEQFFGPGTRLTVL.